Below are 26 T cell receptor beta chains sequenced from a single sample in a study of cytomegalovirus exposure and HLA in healthy donors. It was with 60 Vbeta and 13 Jbeta primers that the PCR ran. Repertoires were generated with immunoSEQ multiplex PCR, while TCRdb's copy carries only in-frame clones and drops some. Here the sample spans 150,000 to 200,000 clones, approximately 81% being singletons. The sample consisted of PBMCs. These receptor sequences come from a male donor in good health and CMV-seronegative.

The sample holds one count of this clone. The chain couples TRBV6-5 to TRBJ2-7; 7 bases are shared with TRBD2. Trimming cost V 7 bases and J 6 bases; bases outside gene matches: 15. This CDR3 is 15 amino acids long. The germline V gene has CDR1 MNHEY and CDR2 SVGAGI. This chain's CDR3 is CASTPPGGGEFEQYF. In DNA, the CDR3 is TGTGCCAGCACTCCGCCCGGTGGGGGGGAGTTCGAGCAGTACTTC.

V usage is TRBV5-8 and J usage is TRBJ1-5, with D unresolved. This CDR3 is 14 amino acids long. Deletions cut 1 base from V and 7 bases from J, with 12 bases between. The V gene's germline CDR1 is SGHTS and CDR2 YDEGEE. CDR3: CASSLRGSSQPQHF. The DNA of the CDR3 is TGTGCCAGCAGCTTGCGGGGTTCGAGCCAGCCCCAGCATTTT.

The rearrangement uses TRBV7-2 and TRBJ2-5, with D unresolved. The germline V gene has CDR1 SGHTA and CDR2 FQGNSA. With 1 base removed from V and 5 bases from J, the gap between germline ends came to 14 bases. CDR3 size: 15 residues. CDR3 bases: TGTGCCAGCAGCTTAGATCCAGGAACCCTTGAGACCCAGTACTTC. Its protein is CASSLDPGTLETQYF.

The chain is built from TRBV7-3 and TRBJ1-5; D perhaps matches TRBD1 (5 bases). The CDR3 has 17 residues. V was trimmed by 5 bases and J by 0 bases, leaving 17 bases between them. The V gene's germline CDR1 is SGHTA and CDR2 FQGTGA. CDR3 amino acids: CASSLSSREDSNQPQHF. The DNA for the CDR3 is TGTGCCAGCAGCCTCTCATCCAGGGAAGATAGCAATCAGCCCCAGCATTTT. The variable domain in full, completed from reference TRBV7-3 and TRBJ1-5, reads GAGVSQTPSNKVTEKGKYVELRCDPISGHTALYWYRQSLGQGPEFLIYFQGTGAADDSGLPNDRFFAVRPEGSVSTLKIQRTERGDSAVYLCASSLSSREDSNQPQHFGDGTRLSIL.

This chain connects TRBV13 to TRBJ2-3, with a weak D call TRBD1 (5 bases). CDR1 PRHDT and CDR2 FYEKMQ come from the germline V gene (reference sequence). This CDR3 spans 17 amino acids. Trimming pared 1 base from V and 0 bases from J, leaving 14 bases between. The CDR3 nucleotides are TGTGCCAGCAGCTTAGAAGGGCGGACAACTAGCACAGATACGCAGTATTTT. It encodes CASSLEGRTTSTDTQYF. Together with reference TRBV13 and TRBJ2-3, the CDR3 gives the full variable domain: AAGVIQSPRHLIKEKRETATLKCYPIPRHDTVYWYQQGPGQDPQFLISFYEKMQSDKGSIPDRFSAQQFSDYHSELNMSSLELGDSALYFCASSLEGRTTSTDTQYFGPGTRLTVL.

Only a few counts were recorded for this clone. The chain joins TRBV29-1 to TRBJ1-4; possible D gene TRBD1, 5 bases. The germline V gene encodes CDR1 SQVTM and CDR2 ANQGSEA. This CDR3 comprises 14 residues. V shed 4 bases and J shed 0 bases, with 9 bases lying between them. This CDR3 reads CSVAPGTTNEKLFF. In DNA, the CDR3 is TGCAGCGTTGCCCCAGGGACAACTAATGAAAAACTGTTTTTT.

This clone was seen more than once but under ten times. V usage is TRBV4-1 and J usage is TRBJ2-7; 7 nucleotides match TRBD1. The germline V gene encodes CDR1 MGHRA and CDR2 YSYEKL. This CDR3 is built from 15 residues. J was trimmed by 5 bases and V by 0 bases; bases with no gene match: 7. In nucleotides, the CDR3 is TGCGCCAGCAGCCAAGAAACAGGGGCGAATAACGAGCAGTACTTC. It codes for CASSQETGANNEQYF.

This chain uses TRBV19 with TRBJ2-7, with TRBD1 matching 10 bases. V shed 5 bases and J 1 base; nucleotides not matched to a gene: 8. Germline V gives CDR1 LNHDA, CDR2 SQIVND (reference sequence). The CDR3 length is 16 residues. In DNA form, the CDR3 reads TGTGCCAGTAGTCTCCGGGACAGGGGCCCATCCTACGAGCAGTACTTC. This encodes CASSLRDRGPSYEQYF.

The chain recombines TRBV6-1 with TRBJ2-1; 8 bases map to TRBD1. CDR3 size: 15 residues. Germline loops: CDR1 MNHNS, CDR2 SASEGT. With 7 bases clipped from V and 1 base from J, the junction kept 6 bases outside the gene matches. The CDR3, as DNA: TGTGCCAGCACCGCCGACAGGGGTTCCTACAATGAGCAGTTCTTC. Translated: CASTADRGSYNEQFF.

The CDR3 region has the DNA TGTGCCAGCAGTTTATTGCAGGGGAGTGAGCAGTACTTC. Protein product: CASSLLQGSEQYF. The gene calls are TRBV28 and TRBJ2-7, with a tentative D call TRBD1 (6 bases). Trimming shortened V by 1 base and J by 7 bases, and 11 bases separated the two germline ends. Germline assignment: CDR1 MDHEN and CDR2 SYDVKM. The CDR3 has 13 residues.

This rearrangement joins TRBV6-5 to TRBJ1-3; 9 bases fit TRBD1. The CDR3 sequence is 16 residues long. With V trimmed by 4 bases and J by 3 bases, 7 bases remained unmatched. Germline lookup yields CDR1 MNHEY and CDR2 SVGAGI. This CDR3 is CASSLQGATIGNTIYF. The CDR3 DNA reads as TGTGCCAGCAGTTTACAGGGGGCAACCATTGGAAACACCATATATTTT.

The V gene is TRBV6-5, the J gene TRBJ1-5; 9 nucleotides align to TRBD1. Germline values: CDR1 MNHEY, CDR2 SVGAGI. The CDR3 loop spans 16 amino acids. V lost 2 bases to trimming and J lost 4 bases; unmatched junction nucleotides: 6. The chain's CDR3 is CASSYGGTGQNQPQHF. The CDR3 DNA reads as TGTGCCAGCAGTTACGGAGGGACAGGGCAAAATCAGCCCCAGCATTTT.

The table lists this clone with many counts. J is TRBJ1-4 and V is TRBV28; 12 nucleotides align to TRBD1. This CDR3 has 15 residues. Germline loops: CDR1 MDHEN, CDR2 SYDVKM. The J segment lost 7 bases and the V segment lost 5 bases, leaving 5 bases of the junction unmatched. CDR3 nucleotide sequence: TGTGCCAGCAGTGGGACAGGGGGCCTTGGTGAAAAACTGTTTTTT. Amino acid sequence: CASSGTGGLGEKLFF.

Note on this clone: The junction and the germline gene differ at one end; a read error may be behind it. This chain joins TRBV30 and TRBJ1-2, with D hard to call. Germline-derived CDR1 and CDR2 are GTSNPN and SVGIG (reference sequence). CDR3 size: 13 residues. The CDR3 region is CAWSARLLYGYPF. Written as DNA, the CDR3 is TGTGCCTGGAGTGCTAGACTGCTCTATGGCTACCCCTTC.

Written as DNA, the CDR3 is TGTGCCAGCTCACCGACTACCCCGACAGGGAATGGCTACACCTTC. It specifies CASSPTTPTGNGYTF. The rearrangement uses TRBV18 and TRBJ1-2, with 7 bases matching TRBD1. The V and J ends lost 3 bases and 6 bases, in that order; junction bases with no gene match: 10. The CDR3 length is 15 residues. Germline V gives CDR1 KGHSH, CDR2 LQKENI.

The CDR3 loop reads CARMRRGDNTGELFF. The CDR3 DNA follows: TGTGCCAGGATGCGGCGGGGGGATAACACCGGGGAGCTGTTTTTT. This rearrangement joins TRBV6-5 to TRBJ2-2; 8 nucleotides match TRBD2. V lost 9 bases and J lost 2; bases outside the gene matches: 8. Germline loops: CDR1 MNHEY, CDR2 SVGAGI. The CDR3 consists of 15 residues.

This chain connects TRBV4-2 to TRBJ2-7; tentative D call: TRBD2 (5 bases). With 4 bases removed from V and 3 bases from J, the gap between germline ends came to 10 bases. Germline loops: CDR1 LGHNA, CDR2 YNFKEQ. This CDR3 region has 13 residues. The CDR3 is CASSLAFYYEQYF. In nucleotides, the CDR3 is TGTGCCAGCAGCCTAGCGTTCTACTACGAGCAGTACTTC.

This clone was seen once. The V call is TRBV18, the J call TRBJ2-2, with 7 positions matching TRBD1. After removal of 3 bases from V and 3 bases from J, the junction contained 1 base not matched to a gene. The germline V gene has CDR1 KGHSH and CDR2 LQKENI. This CDR3 region has 14 residues. CDR3: CASSPGTDTGELFF. DNA for the CDR3: TGTGCCAGCTCACCCGGGACAGACACCGGGGAGCTGTTTTTT.

With respect to this clone: Germline is not matched at one junction end, which may reflect a read error. J is TRBJ1-2 and V is TRBV7-2; 7 bases match TRBD1. The CDR3 is 12 amino acids. Germline V lookup: CDR1 SGHTA, CDR2 FQGNSA. CDR3 nucleotide sequence: TGTGCCAGCAGCTTAGACAGAGGGGGCTACCCCTTC. Its translation: CASSLDRGGYPF.

The CDR3 is CASSTTGANQPQHF. The CDR3 DNA sequence: TGTGCCAGTAGTACAACAGGAGCCAATCAGCCCCAGCATTTT. This chain connects TRBV19 to TRBJ1-5; a possible D gene is TRBD1 (5 bases). V lost 4 bases, J lost 3 bases, and 10 bases lay in between. The CDR3 runs 14 residues. Germline V gene data show CDR1 as LNHDA and CDR2 as SQIVND (reference sequence).

The chain is built from TRBV2 and TRBJ2-1; maybe TRBD2 (6 bases). Trimming removed 7 bases at V and 9 bases at J, with 13 bases between. CDR1 and CDR2 (germline): SNHLY, FYNNEI. CDR3 length: 12 residues. The CDR3 region is CASIRETSEQFF. As DNA, the CDR3 is TGTGCCAGCATACGGGAGACGAGTGAGCAGTTCTTC.

V usage is TRBV7-9 and J usage is TRBJ2-7, with 8 bases that match TRBD1. This CDR3 comprises 19 residues. The V and J ends lost 3 bases and 5 bases, in that order; junction bases with no gene match: 21. Germline V gives CDR1 SEHNR, CDR2 FQNEAQ (reference sequence). The CDR3 reads CASSLGAWDRRNFANEQYF. Here the CDR3 DNA reads TGTGCCAGCAGCTTGGGGGCGTGGGACAGGCGGAATTTTGCCAACGAGCAGTACTTC.

The rearrangement links TRBV30 to TRBJ1-4; TRBD1 agrees at 7 bases. From germline, CDR1 is GTSNPN and CDR2 SVGIG (reference sequence). The V and J ends lost 4 bases and 5 bases, in that order; junction bases with no gene match: 1. The CDR3 runs to 12 residues. The CDR3 protein is CAWTGQNEKLFF. Written as DNA, the CDR3 is TGTGCCTGGACGGGACAGAATGAAAAACTGTTTTTT. Drawing the rest from reference TRBV30 and TRBJ1-4, the complete variable domain is SQTIHQWPATLVQPVGSPLSLECTVEGTSNPNLYWYRQAAGRGLQLLFYSVGIGQISSEVPQNLSASRPQDRQFILSSKKLLLSDSGFYLCAWTGQNEKLFFGSGTQLSVL.

The chain carries TRBV9 and TRBJ1-2; D possibly corresponds to TRBD1 (6 bases). V lost 4 bases to trimming and J lost 6 bases, with 19 bases between them. This CDR3 has 15 residues. CDR1 is SGDLS and CDR2 is YYNGEE in the germline V gene. CDR3 in amino acids: CASSPRPTGTDGYTF. Written as DNA, the CDR3 is TGTGCCAGCAGCCCACGCCCCACAGGGACCGATGGCTACACCTTC. Looking up the rest from reference TRBV9 and TRBJ1-2 gives the full variable domain: DSGVTQTPKHLITATGQRVTLRCSPRSGDLSVYWYQQSLDQGLQFLIQYYNGEERAKGNILERFSAQQFPDLHSELNLSSLELGDSALYFCASSPRPTGTDGYTFGSGTRLTVV.

The chain uses TRBV7-8 and TRBJ2-7; the D call may be TRBD1 or TRBD2 (6 bases each). Germline CDR1 and CDR2: SGHVS and FQNEAQ. V was pared by 5 bases and J by 5 bases, with 22 bases between. CDR3 length: 16 amino acids. As DNA, the CDR3 is TGTGCCAGCAGCCTAGGAGGGGCAGGGGCTCTCCACGAGCAGTACTTC. It translates to CASSLGGAGALHEQYF.

The rearrangement uses TRBV27 and TRBJ2-2; 9 nucleotides agree with TRBD2. J lost 2 bases, V lost 3 bases, and 10 bases had no gene match. The germline V gene encodes CDR1 MNHEY and CDR2 SMNVEV (reference sequence). This CDR3 has 18 residues. The CDR3 DNA is TGTGCCAGCAGTTTCTTCGTTAGCGGGAGCGATAACACCGGGGAGCTGTTTTTT. It codes for CASSFFVSGSDNTGELFF.